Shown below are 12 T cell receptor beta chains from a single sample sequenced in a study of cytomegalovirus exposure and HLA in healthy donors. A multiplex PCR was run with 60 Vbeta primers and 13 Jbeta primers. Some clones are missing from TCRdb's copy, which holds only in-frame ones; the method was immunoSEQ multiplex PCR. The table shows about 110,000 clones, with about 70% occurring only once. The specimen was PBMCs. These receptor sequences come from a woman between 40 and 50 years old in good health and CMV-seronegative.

The CDR3 sequence: CASSLSGGDFQETQYF. CDR3 bases: TGTGCCAGCAGCCTTAGCGGGGGTGACTTCCAAGAGACCCAGTACTTC. This chain uses TRBV7-2 with TRBJ2-5; 9 nucleotides agree with TRBD2. The CDR3 consists of 16 residues. Germline loops: CDR1 SGHTA, CDR2 FQGNSA. After removal of 5 bases from V and 1 base from J, the junction contained 8 bases not matched to a gene.

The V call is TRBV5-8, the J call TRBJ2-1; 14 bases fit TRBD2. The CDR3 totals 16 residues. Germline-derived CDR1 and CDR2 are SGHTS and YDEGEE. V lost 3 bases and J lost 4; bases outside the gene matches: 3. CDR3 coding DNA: TGTGCCAGCAGCTCGGGACTAGCGGGGGTATACAATGAGCAGTTCTTC. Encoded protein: CASSSGLAGVYNEQFF.

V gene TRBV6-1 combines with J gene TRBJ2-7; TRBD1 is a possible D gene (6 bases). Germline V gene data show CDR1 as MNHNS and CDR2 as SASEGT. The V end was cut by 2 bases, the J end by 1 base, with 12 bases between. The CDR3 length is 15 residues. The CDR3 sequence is CASSEQLQGSYEQYF. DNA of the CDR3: TGTGCCAGCAGTGAACAGCTACAGGGATCCTACGAGCAGTACTTC.

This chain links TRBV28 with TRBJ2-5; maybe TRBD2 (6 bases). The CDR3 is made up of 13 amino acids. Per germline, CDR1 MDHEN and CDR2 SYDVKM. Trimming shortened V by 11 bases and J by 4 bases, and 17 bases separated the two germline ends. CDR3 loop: CAHKSGDGETQYF. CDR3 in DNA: TGTGCCCACAAATCGGGGGACGGAGAGACCCAGTACTTC.

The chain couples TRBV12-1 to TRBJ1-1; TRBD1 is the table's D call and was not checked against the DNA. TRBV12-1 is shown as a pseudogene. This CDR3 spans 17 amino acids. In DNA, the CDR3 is TGTGCCAGCAGCTTTGTAGGGACAGTCTGTCCGAACACTGAAGCTTTCTTT. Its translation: CASSFVGTVCPNTEAFF.

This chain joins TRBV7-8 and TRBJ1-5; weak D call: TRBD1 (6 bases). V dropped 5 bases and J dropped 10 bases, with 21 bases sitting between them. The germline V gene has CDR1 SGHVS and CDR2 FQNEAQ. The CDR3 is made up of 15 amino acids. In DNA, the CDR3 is TGTGCCAGCAGCCTAGGGACAATAGGGATTGGTCCCCAGCATTTT. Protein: CASSLGTIGIGPQHF.

Here the CDR3 DNA reads TGTGCCAGCTCACCACGTAGCCTAGCGGGAGACGCCCCGGGGGAGCAGTACTTC. Protein product: CASSPRSLAGDAPGEQYF. V is TRBV18 and J is TRBJ2-7; 10 bases fit TRBD2. Per germline, CDR1 KGHSH and CDR2 LQKENI. The CDR3 extends over 18 amino acids. V shed 1 base, J shed 7 bases, and the junction held 16 bases outside the gene matches.

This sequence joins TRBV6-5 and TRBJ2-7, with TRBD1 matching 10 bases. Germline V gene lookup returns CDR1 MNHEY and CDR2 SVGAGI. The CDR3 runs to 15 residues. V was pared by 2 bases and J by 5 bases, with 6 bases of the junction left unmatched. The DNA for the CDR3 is TGTGCCAGCAGTTACGGGGGACAGGGGTGGGACGAGCAGTACTTC. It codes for CASSYGGQGWDEQYF.

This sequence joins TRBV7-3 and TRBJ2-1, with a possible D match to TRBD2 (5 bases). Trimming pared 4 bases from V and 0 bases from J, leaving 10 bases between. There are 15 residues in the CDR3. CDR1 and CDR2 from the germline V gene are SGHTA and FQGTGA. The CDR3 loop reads CASSSRGSSYNEQFF. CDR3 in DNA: TGTGCCAGCAGCTCTCGAGGGAGCTCCTACAATGAGCAGTTCTTC.

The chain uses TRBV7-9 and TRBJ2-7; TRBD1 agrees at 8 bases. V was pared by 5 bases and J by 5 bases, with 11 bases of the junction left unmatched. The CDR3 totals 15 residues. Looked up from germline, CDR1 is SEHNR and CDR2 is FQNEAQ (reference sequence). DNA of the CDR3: TGTGCCAGCAGCGCCGCGGACAGGGCCACGCACGAGCAGTACTTC. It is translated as CASSAADRATHEQYF. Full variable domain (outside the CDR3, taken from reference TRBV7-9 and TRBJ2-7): DTGVSQNPRHKITKRGQNVTFRCDPISEHNRLYWYRQTLGQGPEFLTYFQNEAQLEKSRLLSDRFSAERPKGSFSTLEIQRTEQGDSAMYLCASSAADRATHEQYFGPGTRLTVT.

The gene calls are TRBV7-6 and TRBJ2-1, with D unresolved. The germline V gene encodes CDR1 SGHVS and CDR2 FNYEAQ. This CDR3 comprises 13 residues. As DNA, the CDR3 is TGTGCGAACCCCGGAGACTCCTACAATGAGCAGTTCTTC. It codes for CANPGDSYNEQFF.

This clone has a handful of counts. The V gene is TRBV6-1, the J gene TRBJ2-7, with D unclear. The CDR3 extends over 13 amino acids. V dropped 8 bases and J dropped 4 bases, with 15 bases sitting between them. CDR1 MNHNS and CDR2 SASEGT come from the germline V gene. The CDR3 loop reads CASQDGPGYEQYF. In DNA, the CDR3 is TGTGCCAGCCAAGATGGGCCCGGTTACGAGCAGTACTTC.